The clone carrying this T cell receptor beta chain appeared once. The record originates from a study of T cell responses to AZD1222 COVID-19 vaccine. From germline, CDR1 is ENHRY and CDR2 SYGVKD. The CDR3 runs to 11 residues. V was shortened by 6 bases and J by 11 bases, with 12 bases between the two germline ends. Here immunoSEQ multiplex PCR was the method, and the copy in TCRdb shows in-frame clones only, minus some. This table has some 170,000 clones, 90% appearing once. The material sequenced was peripheral blood, taken 28 days after the second dose of the MenACWY control vaccine. This sequence originates from an adult who received the MenACWY meningococcal vaccine as a control. The chain carries TRBV10-3 and TRBJ2-3, with D tentatively TRBD1 (6 bases). Written as DNA, the CDR3 is TGTGCCATCAGGACAGGTCACAGGCAGTATTTT. Its protein product is CAIRTGHRQYF.